Here is one T cell receptor beta chain with its context. This sample was included in a study of T cell responses to AZD1222 COVID-19 vaccine. Assay used: immunoSEQ multiplex PCR; TCRdb lists only in-frame clones, some missing. Among tens of thousands of clones listed, around 85% were seen once. The CDR3 sequence is 13 residues long. V gave up 6 bases and J gave up 7 bases, with 16 bases separating them. Germline V CDR1 and CDR2: MNHEY, SVGAGI. The chain links TRBV6-5 to TRBJ2-7; D may be TRBD1 (6 bases). The sample in question was peripheral blood, obtained on day 0 of AZD1222 vaccination. This TCR was recovered from an adult in good health. CDR3 sequence reads: CASRPTGHGEQYF. For the CDR3, the DNA is TGTGCCAGCAGACCGACAGGTCACGGGGAGCAGTACTTC.